What follows are 15 T cell receptor beta chains derived from one specimen sequenced in a study of cytomegalovirus exposure and HLA in healthy donors. Primers: 60 Vbeta forward and 13 Jbeta reverse. Sequencing was performed with immunoSEQ multiplex PCR; in TCRdb, only in-frame clones are kept and a portion is missing. The table records tens of thousands of clones, approximately 70% of them present only once. The specimen was PBMCs. The receptors were gathered from a woman in her 50s in good health and CMV-seropositive.

This sequence joins TRBV5-1 and TRBJ2-7; D remains ambiguous. The CDR3 length is 13 residues. Trimming removed 0 bases at V and 3 bases at J, with 7 bases between. Germline assignment: CDR1 SGHRS and CDR2 YFSETQ. CDR3: CASSLGTNYEQYF. As DNA, the CDR3 is TGCGCCAGCAGCTTGGGAACTAACTACGAGCAGTACTTC. The whole variable domain, remainder taken from reference TRBV5-1 and TRBJ2-7, is KAGVTQTPRYLIKTRGQQVTLSCSPISGHRSVSWYQQTPGQGLQFLFEYFSETQRNKGNFPGRFSGRQFSNSRSEMNVSTLELGDSALYLCASSLGTNYEQYFGPGTRLTVT.

The chain links TRBV2 to TRBJ1-1; 11 nucleotides align to TRBD1. The CDR3 is 14 residues long. J lost 14 bases, V lost 6 bases, and 14 bases had no gene match. Germline values: CDR1 SNHLY, CDR2 FYNNEI. The CDR3 loop is CASSPRTGGPLKFF. CDR3 sequence (DNA): TGTGCCAGCAGCCCAAGGACAGGGGGCCCATTGAAATTCTTT.

The chain uses TRBV19 and TRBJ2-5; 9 bases match TRBD1. The V gene end was trimmed by 5 bases and the J gene end by 5 bases; junction bases not matched to a gene: 9. CDR1 LNHDA and CDR2 SQIVND come from the germline V gene (reference sequence). CDR3 length: 15 amino acids. CDR3 loop: CASSSGQGPGETQYF. In nucleotides, the CDR3 is TGTGCCAGTAGTTCAGGACAGGGGCCAGGGGAGACCCAGTACTTC.

The chain employs TRBV9 and TRBJ2-7; TRBD2 agrees at 8 bases. This CDR3 contains 15 residues. The germline V gene has CDR1 SGDLS and CDR2 YYNGEE. V gave up 2 bases and J gave up 4 bases; unmatched junction bases: 8. CDR3 DNA: TGTGCCAGCAGCGTGAACCCAGCGGGAGATTACGAGCAGTACTTC. It encodes CASSVNPAGDYEQYF.

This chain uses TRBV9 with TRBJ1-6, with TRBD1 matching 9 bases. Trimming removed 0 bases from V and 9 bases from J; junction bases left unmatched: 4. In germline, CDR1 is SGDLS, CDR2 YYNGEE. CDR3 length: 15 residues. The CDR3 nucleotides read TGTGCCAGCAGCGTAGCTGGGACAGGGCTTTCACCCCTCCACTTT. Amino acids: CASSVAGTGLSPLHF.

V and J are TRBV29-1 and TRBJ2-5; 10 bases map to TRBD1. The CDR3 covers 19 residues. Germline V gene lookup returns CDR1 SQVTM and CDR2 ANQGSEA. V dropped 0 bases and J dropped 3; count of bases not matched to a gene: 16. The CDR3 DNA reads as TGCAGCGTTGAAGATCTTGGGACAGGGGTCTCGCTAGTTAAAGAGACCCAGTACTTC. It yields the protein CSVEDLGTGVSLVKETQYF.

The chain couples TRBV4-2 to TRBJ2-7, with TRBD2 matching over 10 bases. The germline CDR1 and CDR2 sequences are LGHNA and YNFKEQ. The CDR3 totals 16 residues. V was clipped by 0 bases and J by 6 bases; unmatched bases: 8. This CDR3 reads CASSQDTAGGGVEQYF. The DNA of the CDR3 is TGTGCCAGCAGCCAAGATACAGCGGGAGGGGGAGTCGAGCAGTACTTC.

The genes are TRBV19 and TRBJ1-1; D not resolved. V dropped 3 bases and J dropped 0 bases, with 8 bases sitting between them. The CDR3 covers 14 residues. Germline CDR1 reads LNHDA; CDR2 reads SQIVND (reference sequence). The CDR3 reads CASSMVNMNTEAFF. CDR3 DNA sequence: TGTGCCAGTAGTATGGTGAACATGAACACTGAAGCTTTCTTT.

V and J are TRBV6-1 and TRBJ2-2; TRBD1 might be the D (5 bases). Trimming pared 10 bases from V and 2 bases from J, leaving 14 bases between. This CDR3 spans 14 amino acids. The germline CDR1 and CDR2 sequences are MNHNS and SASEGT. CDR3 sequence: CAIRVMANTGELFF. In nucleotides, the CDR3 is TGTGCCATCAGGGTCATGGCTAACACCGGGGAGCTGTTTTTT.

This clone qualifies as medium-sized. The genes are TRBV7-9 and TRBJ1-5; weak D call: TRBD1 (6 bases). Germline V gives CDR1 SEHNR, CDR2 FQNEAQ (reference sequence). V dropped 4 bases and J dropped 7 bases, with 11 bases sitting between them. CDR3 size: 13 residues. The CDR3 DNA reads as TGTGCCAGCAGCTACGGGGGGCTACAGCCCCAGCATTTT. Protein sequence: CASSYGGLQPQHF.

This clone was observed a few times. This chain joins TRBV21-1 and TRBJ1-2; the D call in the table, TRBD1, was not verified against the DNA. TRBV21-1 is recorded as a pseudogene. The CDR3 contains 15 residues. The CDR3 reads CASSKGDRGSYGYTF. CDR3 nucleotides: TGTGCCAGCAGCAAGGGGGACAGGGGCTCCTATGGCTACACCTTC.

CDR3 DNA sequence: TGTGCCAGCAGTTGGACAGGGAACTCCTACAATGAGCAGTTCTTC. Its translation is CASSWTGNSYNEQFF. The chain is built from TRBV6-5 and TRBJ2-1; TRBD1 matches 8 bases. Germline CDR1 reads MNHEY; CDR2 reads SVGAGI. Unmatched junction bases numbered 2, after V lost 4 bases and J lost 0 bases. The length of the CDR3 is 15 residues.

The chain carries TRBV11-2 and TRBJ1-4; D is possibly TRBD1 (5 bases). The germline gives CDR1 SGHAT, CDR2 FQNNGV. Trimming shortened V by 3 bases and J by 4 bases, and 6 bases separated the two germline ends. This CDR3 has 13 amino acids. The chain's CDR3 is CASSLGGNEKLFF. CDR3 DNA: TGTGCCAGCAGCTTGGGGGGTAATGAAAAACTGTTTTTT.

This clone was seen more than once but under ten times. V usage is TRBV11-2 and J usage is TRBJ1-5; 8 bases are a match to TRBD1. V lost 4 bases to trimming and J lost 7 bases; unmatched junction nucleotides: 6. The CDR3 spans 14 residues. Germline CDR1 reads SGHAT; CDR2 reads FQNNGV. The CDR3 sequence is CASSSGQGDQPQHF. CDR3 nucleotide sequence: TGTGCCAGCAGCTCAGGACAGGGAGACCAGCCCCAGCATTTT.

The chain links TRBV6-5 to TRBJ1-4, with a weak D call TRBD1 (6 bases). This CDR3 spans 14 amino acids. The V gene's germline CDR1 is MNHEY and CDR2 SVGAGI. V was clipped by 6 bases and J by 8 bases, with 16 bases between them. The CDR3 coding sequence is TGTGCCAGCAGCCTCAGGGGAGTGGGAGAAAAACTGTTTTTT. The encoded protein is CASSLRGVGEKLFF.